The 17 T cell receptor beta chains listed next were all sequenced from one sample in a study of shared clonotypes between healthy human individuals. Generated by immunoSEQ multiplex PCR, the TCRdb table keeps only in-frame clones and is missing some. The repertoire has about 2.1 million clones, 80% to 95% of them found once; the top ten carry roughly 1.7%. Only CD45RO-negative cells positively selected for CCR7 counted as naive CD8 cells, so terminally differentiated effector memory CD45RA+ cells were excluded. Sequenced input: naive CD8+ T cells from PBMCs. Receptors originate from a man aged 18-30 years in good health. Some clones in this sample may be carry-over from other donors' samples.

The gene calls are TRBV9 and TRBJ2-7, with TRBD2 matching over 9 bases. CDR1 is SGDLS and CDR2 is YYNGEE in the germline V gene. The CDR3 is made up of 16 amino acids. Unmatched junction bases numbered 4, after V lost 0 bases and J lost 0 bases. The CDR3 region is CASSVALAGGSYEQYF. In nucleotides, the CDR3 is TGTGCCAGCAGCGTAGCACTAGCGGGCGGCTCCTACGAGCAGTACTTC.

This rearrangement joins TRBV29-1 to TRBJ1-2; a weak D match, TRBD1 (5 bases). The CDR3 consists of 13 residues. V lost 5 bases and J lost 4, with 14 bases in between. Germline loops: CDR1 SQVTM, CDR2 ANQGSEA. CDR3: CSVYRFYFYGYTF. In DNA, the CDR3 is TGCAGCGTTTACAGGTTTTACTTCTATGGCTACACCTTC.

Comment on this clone: Other DNA sequences in the same sample also yield this CDR3. The chain couples TRBV7-2 to TRBJ2-5, with D perhaps TRBD1 or TRBD2 (5 bases each). The CDR3 contains 13 residues. With 4 bases removed from V and 5 bases from J, the gap between germline ends came to 11 bases. Germline lookup yields CDR1 SGHTA and CDR2 FQGNSA. CDR3 residues: CASSSGLRETQYF. CDR3 coding DNA: TGTGCCAGCAGCTCGGGGCTTCGGGAGACCCAGTACTTC.

The J gene is TRBJ2-7, the V gene TRBV4-2, with 11 bases that match TRBD1. Per germline, CDR1 LGHNA and CDR2 YNFKEQ. V dropped 0 bases and J dropped 3; count of bases not matched to a gene: 1. CDR3 length: 15 amino acids. CDR3 DNA: TGTGCCAGCAGCCAAGAGGGACAGGGGGACTACGAGCAGTACTTC. Its protein is CASSQEGQGDYEQYF.

The rearrangement uses TRBV7-9 and TRBJ2-3, with 7 bases matching TRBD1. After removal of 5 bases from V and 0 bases from J, the junction contained 8 bases not matched to a gene. This CDR3 region has 16 residues. Germline lookup yields CDR1 SEHNR and CDR2 FQNEAQ (reference sequence). The CDR3: CASSATTGPSTDTQYF. CDR3 DNA: TGTGCCAGCAGCGCCACGACAGGGCCTAGCACAGATACGCAGTATTTT.

This chain joins TRBV11-2 and TRBJ2-3, with D perhaps TRBD2 (6 bases). Trimming shortened V by 3 bases and J by 2 bases, and 12 bases separated the two germline ends. There are 15 residues in the CDR3. Germline CDR1 is SGHAT and CDR2 is FQNNGV. CDR3 sequence (DNA): TGTGCCAGCAGCTTCGCGGGAACACACACAGATACGCAGTATTTT. Encoded protein: CASSFAGTHTDTQYF.

The chain has TRBV4-3 and TRBJ2-2; D remains ambiguous. The ends were cut back, 0 bases at V and 3 bases at J, with 8 bases in the middle. The CDR3 sequence is 15 residues long. Germline lookup yields CDR1 LGHNA and CDR2 YSLEER. CDR3 region: CASSQDQRDTGELFF. The CDR3 nucleotides are TGCGCCAGCAGCCAAGATCAACGAGACACCGGGGAGCTGTTTTTT.

The gene calls are TRBV4-1 and TRBJ2-1; 9 nucleotides line up with TRBD2. V lost 5 bases, J lost 6 bases, and 5 bases stayed unmatched. The germline V gene encodes CDR1 MGHRA and CDR2 YSYEKL. The CDR3 is made up of 14 amino acids. CDR3 nucleotides: TGCGCCAGCAGCTTAACGCGGGAGGGCAATGAGCAGTTCTTC. This gives the protein CASSLTREGNEQFF.

The chain couples TRBV2 to TRBJ2-3; 12 bases align to TRBD2. This CDR3 is 16 amino acids long. CDR1 is SNHLY, CDR2 FYNNEI, per germline. V was pared by 4 bases and J by 7 bases, with 9 bases of the junction left unmatched. The CDR3 DNA reads TGTGCCAGCAGTGGAAGGTCTAGCGGGAGGGCCTATACGCAGTATTTT. Translation: CASSGRSSGRAYTQYF.

A note on this clone: In the same sample, other DNA sequences code for this CDR3. The chain couples TRBV27 to TRBJ2-7; the D gene is possibly TRBD2 (5 bases). The CDR3 is 14 residues long. V was cut by 0 bases and J by 0 bases, with 6 bases left in between. Germline V CDR1 and CDR2: MNHEY, SMNVEV (reference sequence). The CDR3 reads CASSLSGDSYEQYF. The DNA for the CDR3 is TGTGCCAGCAGTTTATCGGGAGACTCCTACGAGCAGTACTTC.

Worth noting for this clone: The sample contains more than one DNA sequence encoding this CDR3. CDR3 nucleotides: TGCGCCAGCAGCCAGGACCGGAGCACAGATACGCAGTATTTT. Encoded protein: CASSQDRSTDTQYF. This sequence joins TRBV4-1 and TRBJ2-3; D not certain. The germline V gene has CDR1 MGHRA and CDR2 YSYEKL. This CDR3 has 14 amino acids. Between the trimmed V and J ends, which lost 3 bases and 0 bases, there was a span of 7 bases.

CDR3 loop: CASSGDLMGKAFF. The CDR3 DNA sequence: TGTGCCAGCAGCGGGGATTTGATGGGGAAAGCTTTCTTT. J is TRBJ1-1 and V is TRBV7-3; no reliable D call. CDR1 and CDR2 from the germline V gene are SGHTA and FQGTGA. With 5 bases removed from V and 9 bases from J, the gap between germline ends came to 16 bases. CDR3 size: 13 residues.

The V call is TRBV27, the J call TRBJ2-1, with D tentatively TRBD1 (5 bases). Trimming removed 7 bases from V and 2 bases from J, with 9 bases in between. Germline CDR1 MNHEY, CDR2 SMNVEV (reference sequence). This CDR3 has 13 residues. CDR3 DNA sequence: TGTGCCAGCAAGGGGTTGACCTACAATGAGCAGTTCTTC. It is translated as CASKGLTYNEQFF.

On this clone itself: Other DNA sequences in this specimen translate into the identical CDR3. The gene calls are TRBV27 and TRBJ2-1, with no clear D. The germline V gene has CDR1 MNHEY and CDR2 SMNVEV (reference sequence). There are 12 residues in the CDR3. Trimming pared 3 bases from V and 7 bases from J, leaving 7 bases between. This CDR3 is CASSFGENEQFF. The CDR3 DNA follows: TGTGCCAGCAGTTTTGGAGAAAATGAGCAGTTCTTC.

The CDR3 DNA reads as TGTGCCAGCAGCCAGCTAGGGAAGGATGGCTACACCTTC. Its translation is CASSQLGKDGYTF. The chain employs TRBV14 and TRBJ1-2, with D hard to call. The germline V gene has CDR1 SGHDN and CDR2 FVKESK. This CDR3 comprises 13 residues. The V and J ends lost 3 bases and 6 bases respectively, with 11 bases between them.

The chain links TRBV28 to TRBJ2-3; D may correspond to TRBD1 or TRBD2 (5 bases each). This CDR3 region has 14 residues. Germline CDR1 MDHEN, CDR2 SYDVKM. The ends were cut back, 8 bases at V and 8 bases at J, with 20 bases in the middle. For the CDR3, the DNA is TGTGCCAGCCGGGACGTTGATGAAGGGGTTACGCAGTATTTT. Protein sequence: CASRDVDEGVTQYF.

This sequence joins TRBV15 and TRBJ2-3, with a tentative D call TRBD1 (6 bases). Germline lookup yields CDR1 LNHNV and CDR2 YYDKDF (reference sequence). The V end lost 5 bases, the J end lost 6 bases, and 24 bases lay between the germline ends. The CDR3 extends over 17 amino acids. CDR3 sequence (DNA): TGTGCCACCAGCCCCCTCGGACAGACTAACTTAGGCGATACGCAGTATTTT. Translation gives CATSPLGQTNLGDTQYF.